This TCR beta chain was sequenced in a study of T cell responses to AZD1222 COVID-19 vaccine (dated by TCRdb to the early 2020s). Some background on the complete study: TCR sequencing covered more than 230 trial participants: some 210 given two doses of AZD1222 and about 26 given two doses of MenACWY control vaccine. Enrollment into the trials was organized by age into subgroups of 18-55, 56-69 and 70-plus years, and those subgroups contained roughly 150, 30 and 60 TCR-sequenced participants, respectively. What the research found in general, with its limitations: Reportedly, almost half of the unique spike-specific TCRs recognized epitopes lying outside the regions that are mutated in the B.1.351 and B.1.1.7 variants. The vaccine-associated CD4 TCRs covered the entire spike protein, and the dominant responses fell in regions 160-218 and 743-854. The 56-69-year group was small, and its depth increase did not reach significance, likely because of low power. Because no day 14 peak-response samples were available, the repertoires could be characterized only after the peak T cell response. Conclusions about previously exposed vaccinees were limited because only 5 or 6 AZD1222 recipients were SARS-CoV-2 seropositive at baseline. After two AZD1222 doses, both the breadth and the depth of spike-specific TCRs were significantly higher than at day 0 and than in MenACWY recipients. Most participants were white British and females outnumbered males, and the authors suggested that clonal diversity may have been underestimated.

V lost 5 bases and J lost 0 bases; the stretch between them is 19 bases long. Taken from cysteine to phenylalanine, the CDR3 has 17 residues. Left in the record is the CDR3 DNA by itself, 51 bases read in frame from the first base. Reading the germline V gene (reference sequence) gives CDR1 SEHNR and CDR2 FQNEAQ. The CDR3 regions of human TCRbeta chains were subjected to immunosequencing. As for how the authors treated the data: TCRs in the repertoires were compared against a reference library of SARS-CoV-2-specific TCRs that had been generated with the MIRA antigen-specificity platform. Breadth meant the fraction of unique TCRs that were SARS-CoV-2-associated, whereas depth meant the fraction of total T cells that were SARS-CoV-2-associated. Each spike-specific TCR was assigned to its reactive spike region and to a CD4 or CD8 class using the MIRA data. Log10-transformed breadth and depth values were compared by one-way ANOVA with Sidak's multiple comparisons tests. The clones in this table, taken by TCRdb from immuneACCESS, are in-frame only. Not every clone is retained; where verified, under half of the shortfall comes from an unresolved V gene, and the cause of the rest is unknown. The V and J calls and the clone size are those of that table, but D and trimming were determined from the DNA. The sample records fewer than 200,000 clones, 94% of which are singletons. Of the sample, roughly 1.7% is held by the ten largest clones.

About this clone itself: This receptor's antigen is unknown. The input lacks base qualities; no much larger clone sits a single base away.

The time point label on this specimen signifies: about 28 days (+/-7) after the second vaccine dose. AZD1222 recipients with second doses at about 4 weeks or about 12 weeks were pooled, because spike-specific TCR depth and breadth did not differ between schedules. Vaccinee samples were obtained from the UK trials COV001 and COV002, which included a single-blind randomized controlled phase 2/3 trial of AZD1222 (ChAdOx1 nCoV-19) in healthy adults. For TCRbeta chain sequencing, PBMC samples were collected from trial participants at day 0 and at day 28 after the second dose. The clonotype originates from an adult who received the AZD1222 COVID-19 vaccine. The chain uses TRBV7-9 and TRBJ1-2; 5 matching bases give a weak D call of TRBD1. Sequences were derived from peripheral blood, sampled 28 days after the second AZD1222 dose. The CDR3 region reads CASSPGWGRTANYGYTF. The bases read TGTGCCAGCAGCCCCGGCTGGGGCAGGACCGCTAACTATGGCTACACCTTC.